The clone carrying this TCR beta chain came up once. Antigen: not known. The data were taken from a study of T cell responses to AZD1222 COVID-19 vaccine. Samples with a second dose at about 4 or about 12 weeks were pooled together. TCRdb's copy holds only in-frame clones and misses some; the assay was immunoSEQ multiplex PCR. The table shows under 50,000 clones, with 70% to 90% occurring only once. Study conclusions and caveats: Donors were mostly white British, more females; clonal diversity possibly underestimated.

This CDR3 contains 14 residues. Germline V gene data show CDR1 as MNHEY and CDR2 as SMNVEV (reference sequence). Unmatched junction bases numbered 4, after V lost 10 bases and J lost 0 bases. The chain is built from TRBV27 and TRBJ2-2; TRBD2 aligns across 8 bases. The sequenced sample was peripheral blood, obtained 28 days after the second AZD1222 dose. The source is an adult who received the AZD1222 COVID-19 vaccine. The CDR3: CATGGVPNTGELFF. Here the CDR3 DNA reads TGTGCCACGGGAGGGGTACCGAACACCGGGGAGCTGTTTTTT.